Listed below are T cell receptor beta chains from one sample, sequenced in a study of cytomegalovirus exposure and HLA in healthy donors. TCRdb keeps only in-frame clones here, not all; method: immunoSEQ multiplex PCR. Found here are roughly 120,000 clones, 73% of them singletons; the top ten hold around 8%. The sample comprised PBMCs. All receptors come from a man aged 40-49 years in good health and CMV-seronegative. Each CDR3 is given with its conserved first and last residue. Fields, in order: clone size, J gene, V gene, D gene, CDR3 DNA, CDR3 protein. The D gene is left open where the match is weak. Size is omitted from some rows. Given values are once, few, many or a class for expanded clones.

abundance: .
j_gene: TRBJ2-3
v_gene: TRBV6-1
d_gene: .
CDR3nt: TGTGCCAGCAGTGGTGGGACTGACAAAAGAGATACGCAGTATTTT
CDR3aa: CASSGGTDKRDTQYF

abundance: .
j_gene: TRBJ1-4
v_gene: TRBV7-2
d_gene: .
CDR3nt: TGTGCCAGCAGCCAGGAGGTAGTAGGAGAAAAACTGTTTTTT
CDR3aa: CASSQEVVGEKLFF

abundance: .
j_gene: TRBJ1-1
v_gene: TRBV5-1
d_gene: .
CDR3nt: TGCGCCAGCAGCGGCGGAATGAACACTGAAGCTTTCTTT
CDR3aa: CASSGGMNTEAFF

abundance: .
j_gene: TRBJ1-5
v_gene: TRBV6-1
d_gene: .
CDR3nt: TGTGCCAGCAGTGGAGGGGGAGGGTCTAGCAATCAGCCCCAGCATTTT
CDR3aa: CASSGGGGSSNQPQHF

abundance: .
j_gene: TRBJ2-1
v_gene: TRBV7-2
d_gene: TRBD2
CDR3nt: TGTGCCAGCAGCTTTCTCCGGCTAGCGGGGGGGTACAATGAGCAGTTCTTC
CDR3aa: CASSFLRLAGGYNEQFF

abundance: .
j_gene: TRBJ1-6
v_gene: TRBV7-2
d_gene: .
CDR3nt: TGTGCCAGCAGCTCAACAGGGATCGGGAATTCACCCCTCCACTTT
CDR3aa: CASSSTGIGNSPLHF

abundance: .
j_gene: TRBJ1-2
v_gene: TRBV6-5
d_gene: .
CDR3nt: TGTGCCAGCAGTTCCCAGAATCAGGTCTATGGCTACACCTTC
CDR3aa: CASSSQNQVYGYTF

abundance: once
j_gene: TRBJ1-1
v_gene: TRBV5-1
d_gene: TRBD1
CDR3nt: TGCGCCAGCAGCTTGGGACAGGGGGTGGACACTGAAGCTTTCTTT
CDR3aa: CASSLGQGVDTEAFF

abundance: few
j_gene: TRBJ2-4
v_gene: TRBV28
d_gene: .
CDR3nt: TGTGCCAGCAGTACCCCACGTAGCGGCGCTAAAAACATTCAGTACTTC
CDR3aa: CASSTPRSGAKNIQYF

abundance: .
j_gene: TRBJ2-1
v_gene: TRBV5-4
d_gene: .
CDR3nt: TGTGCCAGCAGCCCGGCGAGGACAGACTACAATGAGCAGTTCTTC
CDR3aa: CASSPARTDYNEQFF

abundance: .
j_gene: TRBJ2-2
v_gene: TRBV7-9
d_gene: TRBD1
CDR3nt: TGTGCCAGCAGGACAGGGGGCACCGGGGAGCTGTTTTTT
CDR3aa: CASRTGGTGELFF

abundance: once
j_gene: TRBJ2-5
v_gene: TRBV5-1
d_gene: TRBD1
CDR3nt: TGCGCCAGCAGCCCCGGGGACAGGGGCCAAGAGACCCAGTACTTC
CDR3aa: CASSPGDRGQETQYF

abundance: .
j_gene: TRBJ1-1
v_gene: TRBV2
d_gene: .
CDR3nt: TGTGCCAGCAGTGGGAGTGGGGGGGTTCACACTGAAGCTTTCTTT
CDR3aa: CASSGSGGVHTEAFF

abundance: .
j_gene: TRBJ2-5
v_gene: TRBV2
d_gene: .
CDR3nt: TGTGCCACCAGTGTCTCCGGGGTTCGGGAGACCCAGTACTTC
CDR3aa: CATSVSGVRETQYF

abundance: .
j_gene: TRBJ1-1
v_gene: TRBV6-5
d_gene: .
CDR3nt: TGTGCCAGCAGTAGGGGGATGACTGAAGCTTTCTTT
CDR3aa: CASSRGMTEAFF

abundance: once
j_gene: TRBJ2-7
v_gene: TRBV19
d_gene: TRBD1
CDR3nt: TGTGCCAGTAGTATAGCCCAGGGGGCCTACGAGCAGTACTTC
CDR3aa: CASSIAQGAYEQYF

abundance: .
j_gene: TRBJ1-5
v_gene: TRBV27
d_gene: TRBD1
CDR3nt: TGTGCCAGCAGTTTGGGGACAGGGCAGGATCAGCCCCAGCATTTT
CDR3aa: CASSLGTGQDQPQHF

abundance: few
j_gene: TRBJ2-3
v_gene: TRBV5-1
d_gene: .
CDR3nt: TGCGCCAGCAGCTTGGCAGTTCAGGGTCTCCCAGATACGCAGTATTTT
CDR3aa: CASSLAVQGLPDTQYF

abundance: .
j_gene: TRBJ1-1
v_gene: TRBV5-4
d_gene: .
CDR3nt: TGTGCCAGCAGCTTGGGAGAGGCCACTGAAGCTTTCTTT
CDR3aa: CASSLGEATEAFF

abundance: .
j_gene: TRBJ1-6
v_gene: TRBV5-1
d_gene: TRBD1
CDR3nt: TGCGCCAGCAGCTTGGCCATAGGGGGCGTAACACCCCTCCACTTT
CDR3aa: CASSLAIGGVTPLHF

abundance: .
j_gene: TRBJ2-7
v_gene: TRBV7-8
d_gene: TRBD2
CDR3nt: TGTGCCAGCTCCAGGCGGGGGGTGTCCTACGAGCAGTACTTC
CDR3aa: CASSRRGVSYEQYF

abundance: .
j_gene: TRBJ2-4
v_gene: TRBV7-2
d_gene: TRBD2
CDR3nt: TGTGCCAGCCTGCTAGCGGGGGGGTCAAACATTCAGTACTTC
CDR3aa: CASLLAGGSNIQYF

abundance: .
j_gene: TRBJ2-1
v_gene: TRBV7-9
d_gene: TRBD2
CDR3nt: TGTGCCAGCAGCTTAGACCTCAAAAGCGGGGGGTTATACAATGAGCAGTTCTTC
CDR3aa: CASSLDLKSGGLYNEQFF

abundance: .
j_gene: TRBJ1-4
v_gene: TRBV4-3
d_gene: .
CDR3nt: TGCGCCAGCAGCCAGGGAGGAATTGAAAAACTGTTTTTT
CDR3aa: CASSQGGIEKLFF

abundance: .
j_gene: TRBJ2-7
v_gene: TRBV4-3
d_gene: TRBD1
CDR3nt: TGCGCCAGCAGCCGACAGGGCTCCTACGAGCAGTACTTC
CDR3aa: CASSRQGSYEQYF

abundance: .
j_gene: TRBJ2-7
v_gene: TRBV5-1
d_gene: .
CDR3nt: TGCGCCAGCAGCGTTTTGGGGGCGGACGAGCAGTACTTC
CDR3aa: CASSVLGADEQYF

abundance: .
j_gene: TRBJ1-5
v_gene: TRBV6-1
d_gene: .
CDR3nt: TGTGCCAGCGAAGAACAGGGAAATGGCAATCAGCCCCAGCATTTT
CDR3aa: CASEEQGNGNQPQHF

abundance: .
j_gene: TRBJ2-2
v_gene: TRBV7-9
d_gene: TRBD1
CDR3nt: TGTGCCAGCAGCTCAAACCGGGACAGGGCCACCGGGGAGCTGTTTTTT
CDR3aa: CASSSNRDRATGELFF

abundance: .
j_gene: TRBJ2-7
v_gene: TRBV14
d_gene: TRBD2
CDR3nt: TGTGCCAGCGCTCTAGCGGGGGGGCGCGACGAGCAGTACTTC
CDR3aa: CASALAGGRDEQYF

abundance: .
j_gene: TRBJ2-5
v_gene: TRBV5-6
d_gene: .
CDR3nt: TGTGCCAGCAGCTTCGAGAAGACCCAGTACTTC
CDR3aa: CASSFEKTQYF

abundance: .
j_gene: TRBJ1-2
v_gene: TRBV4-3
d_gene: TRBD1
CDR3nt: TGCGCCAGCAGCCGCACACAGGGGGCTGATGGCTACACCTTC
CDR3aa: CASSRTQGADGYTF

abundance: .
j_gene: TRBJ1-2
v_gene: TRBV29-1
d_gene: TRBD1
CDR3nt: TGCAGCGTAGCTAGACAGGGGACAGGTCTCACCTTC
CDR3aa: CSVARQGTGLTF

abundance: few
j_gene: TRBJ1-4
v_gene: TRBV15
d_gene: TRBD1
CDR3nt: TGTGCCACCAGCAGAGATAGCAGGGGGAACGAAAAACTGTTTTTT
CDR3aa: CATSRDSRGNEKLFF

abundance: .
j_gene: TRBJ1-3
v_gene: TRBV5-1
d_gene: .
CDR3nt: TGCGCCAGCAGGCAAGGGGATGCCTCTGGAAACACCATATATTTT
CDR3aa: CASRQGDASGNTIYF

abundance: .
j_gene: TRBJ1-2
v_gene: TRBV4-3
d_gene: .
CDR3nt: TGCGCCAGCAGCCAAGGGGGGCCACTCAATTACACCTTC
CDR3aa: CASSQGGPLNYTF

abundance: .
j_gene: TRBJ1-5
v_gene: TRBV6-5
d_gene: TRBD1
CDR3nt: TGTGCCAGCAGGGGCGGACAGGGGGCAGATCAGCCCCAGCATTTT
CDR3aa: CASRGGQGADQPQHF

abundance: few
j_gene: TRBJ2-1
v_gene: TRBV6-5
d_gene: TRBD1
CDR3nt: TGTGCCAGCAGTCAACAGGGGGCCTACAATGAGCAGTTCTTC
CDR3aa: CASSQQGAYNEQFF

abundance: .
j_gene: TRBJ2-7
v_gene: TRBV4-2
d_gene: .
CDR3nt: TGTGCCAGCAGCCCCAAAGTCAGGGGTGGGGAGCAGTACTTC
CDR3aa: CASSPKVRGGEQYF

abundance: .
j_gene: TRBJ1-2
v_gene: TRBV6-1
d_gene: .
CDR3nt: TGTGCCAGCAGTAGCCGTAGGACATCCAACTATGGCTACACCTTC
CDR3aa: CASSSRRTSNYGYTF

abundance: .
j_gene: TRBJ1-2
v_gene: TRBV5-6
d_gene: .
CDR3nt: TGTGCCAGCACCAACGGGGGGGCGGTTTGGTGTGGCTACACCTTC
CDR3aa: CASTNGGAVWCGYTF

abundance: few
j_gene: TRBJ1-2
v_gene: TRBV29-1
d_gene: .
CDR3nt: TGCAGCGTCTCAGGGAATAGAGGCTACACCTTC
CDR3aa: CSVSGNRGYTF

abundance: .
j_gene: TRBJ1-6
v_gene: TRBV30
d_gene: .
CDR3nt: TGTGCCTGGAGAAGAGGGAGGACTCCTAATTCACCCCTCCACTTT
CDR3aa: CAWRRGRTPNSPLHF

abundance: .
j_gene: TRBJ1-2
v_gene: TRBV4-2
d_gene: TRBD1
CDR3nt: TGTGCCAGCAGCCAAAGACAGGGGGGCGATTATGGCTACACCTTC
CDR3aa: CASSQRQGGDYGYTF

abundance: .
j_gene: TRBJ2-1
v_gene: TRBV6-1
d_gene: .
CDR3nt: TGTGCCAGCAGCCCGGGAGTCAACAATGAGCAGTTCTTC
CDR3aa: CASSPGVNNEQFF